The sequence of this T cell receptor (beta chain) was determined in a study of Tregs in tolerant kidney transplant recipients. Study background: Recipient cells were told from donor cells by antibody staining.

For this clone: Its antigen is not identified.

The V end lost 6 bases, the J end lost 0 bases, and 9 bases lay between the germline ends. CDR3 length equals 15 residues. Germline CDR1 reads MNHEY; CDR2 reads SVGAGI. The data were produced by immunoSEQ multiplex PCR, yet TCRdb's version contains in-frame clones alone and is incomplete. The top ten clones hold about 3.5% of a sample with around 16,000 clones, 61% of them seen once. Sequencing was carried out using Tregs from blood cultured with allogeneic cells. The chain couples TRBV6-5 to TRBJ2-6; D is unclear. This TCR came from a human donor in good health. The CDR3 sequence: CASRPLSSGANVLTF. CDR3 bases: TGTGCCAGCAGGCCCCTTTCCTCTGGGGCCAACGTCCTGACTTTC.